One and the same sample provided the 27 T cell receptor beta chains below, sequenced in a study of blood T cell repertoires in COVID-19. The protocol was immunoSEQ multiplex PCR, while the TCRdb copy is restricted to in-frame clones and leaves out a portion. Of some 260,000 clones in the sample, about nine tenths were seen once. Sequencing input: PBMCs or T cells enriched from blood (not recorded which). These receptors all come from a man in his forties or fifties who had recovered from COVID-19.

The chain carries TRBV10-3 and TRBJ1-2; D perhaps matches TRBD1 (6 bases). V lost 8 bases to trimming and J lost 0 bases, with 13 bases between them. The V gene's germline CDR1 is ENHRY and CDR2 SYGVKD. The CDR3 runs 14 residues. The CDR3 protein is CAIPRGGTNYGYTF. In DNA, the CDR3 is TGTGCCATCCCGAGGGGGGGGACTAACTATGGCTACACCTTC.

The chain recombines TRBV4-2 with TRBJ2-1, with D maybe TRBD1 (5 bases). V gave up 4 bases and J gave up 6 bases, with 16 bases separating them. This CDR3 contains 15 residues. The germline V gene has CDR1 LGHNA and CDR2 YNFKEQ. CDR3 sequence: CASSRFQGDGNEQFF. The CDR3 nucleotides are TGTGCCAGCAGCCGGTTTCAGGGTGATGGCAATGAGCAGTTCTTC.

The CDR3 DNA follows: TGTGCCAGCAGGGATAACAGGGGAAACACTGAAGCTTTCTTT. Translated: CASRDNRGNTEAFF. The chain uses TRBV7-3 and TRBJ1-1, with 7 nucleotides matching TRBD1. Germline lookup yields CDR1 SGHTA and CDR2 FQGTGA. This CDR3 is 14 amino acids long. V was clipped by 6 bases and J by 2 bases; unmatched bases: 6. The whole variable domain, remainder taken from reference TRBV7-3 and TRBJ1-1, is GAGVSQTPSNKVTEKGKYVELRCDPISGHTALYWYRQSLGQGPEFLIYFQGTGAADDSGLPNDRFFAVRPEGSVSTLKIQRTERGDSAVYLCASRDNRGNTEAFFGQGTRLTVV.

The chain recombines TRBV7-2 with TRBJ2-3, with 12 bases matching TRBD2. This CDR3 spans 16 amino acids. Trimming cost V 1 base and J 7 bases; bases outside gene matches: 6. CDR1 and CDR2 (germline): SGHTA, FQGNSA. The CDR3 spells CASSLELAGGGNTQYF. CDR3 bases: TGTGCCAGCAGCTTAGAACTAGCGGGGGGCGGGAATACGCAGTATTTT.

The chain carries TRBV6-2 or TRBV6-3 and TRBJ1-2; tentatively, D is TRBD1 (5 bases). CDR3 size: 14 residues. The germline CDR1 and CDR2 sequences are MNHEY and SVGEGT. Deletions cut 5 bases from V and 8 bases from J, with 18 bases between. The CDR3, as DNA: TGTGCCAGCAGTGACCCGGAGCAGGGAAAAGGCTACACCTTC. This sequence encodes CASSDPEQGKGYTF.

This chain links TRBV3-1 (or the pseudogene TRBV3-2) with TRBJ1-6, with D unresolved. CDR1 and CDR2 from the germline V gene are LGHDT and YNNKEL (reference sequence). The V and J ends lost 0 bases and 3 bases respectively, with 6 bases between them. The CDR3 runs to 15 residues. The CDR3 sequence is CASSQEALYNSPLHF. Here the CDR3 DNA reads TGTGCCAGCAGCCAAGAAGCCCTCTATAATTCACCCCTCCACTTT.

This chain connects TRBV7-2 to TRBJ2-5; D is possibly TRBD1 (5 bases). The germline gives CDR1 SGHTA, CDR2 FQGNSA. V was pared by 2 bases and J by 1 base, with 8 bases between. The CDR3 is made up of 14 amino acids. Here the CDR3 reads CASSLQGGQETQYF. The CDR3 coding sequence is TGTGCCAGCAGCTTACAGGGCGGCCAAGAGACCCAGTACTTC.

The CDR3 DNA reads as TGCGCCAGCAGCTTAGAAGGGCGGGATGAGCAGTTCTTC. Its translation is CASSLEGRDEQFF. The chain uses TRBV5-1 and TRBJ2-1; possible D gene TRBD2, 5 bases. This CDR3 has 13 amino acids. V lost 2 bases and J 8 bases, leaving 11 bases between the germline ends. Germline V gene lookup returns CDR1 SGHRS and CDR2 YFSETQ.

This rearrangement joins TRBV5-6 to TRBJ1-3; D unresolved. V lost 0 bases, J lost 4 bases, and 8 bases lay in between. There are 14 residues in the CDR3. Per germline, CDR1 SGHDT and CDR2 YYEEEE. The DNA for the CDR3 is TGTGCCAGCAGCTTGGCCACGGTGGGAAACACCATATATTTT. It translates to CASSLATVGNTIYF.

This clone was recorded once. V usage is TRBV3-1 (or the pseudogene TRBV3-2) and J usage is TRBJ1-6, with D tentatively TRBD1 (5 bases). Germline values: CDR1 LGHDT, CDR2 YNNKEL (reference sequence). V shed 3 bases and J shed 14 bases, with 11 bases lying between them. This CDR3 spans 12 amino acids. The CDR3, as DNA: TGTGCCAGCAGCCATCAGGGCCGGTCCCTCCACTTT. Translating gives CASSHQGRSLHF.

The chain couples TRBV2 to TRBJ2-1; 10 bases line up with TRBD2. In germline, CDR1 is SNHLY, CDR2 FYNNEI. This CDR3 has 17 amino acids. Trimming cost V 0 bases and J 6 bases; bases outside gene matches: 8. Here the CDR3 reads CASSEARGLATPNEQFF. As DNA, the CDR3 is TGTGCCAGCAGTGAAGCCAGGGGACTAGCGACCCCCAATGAGCAGTTCTTC.

The genes are TRBV3-1 (or the pseudogene TRBV3-2) and TRBJ1-1; D unclear. This CDR3 contains 14 residues. Trimming took off 1 base at V and 4 bases at J, with 10 bases between the two ends. Germline values: CDR1 LGHDT, CDR2 YNNKEL (reference sequence). The CDR3 protein is CASSQGEGSTEAFF. The CDR3 coding sequence is TGTGCCAGCAGCCAAGGGGAAGGGAGCACTGAAGCTTTCTTT.

This clone has only a few counts. This chain connects TRBV4-3 to TRBJ1-5; D gene unclear. Trimming removed 0 bases at V and 5 bases at J, with 5 bases between. From germline, CDR1 is LGHNA and CDR2 YSLEER. The CDR3 is 13 residues long. The CDR3, as DNA: TGCGCCAGCAGCCAAGATCGGGATCAGCCCCAGCATTTT. Translation: CASSQDRDQPQHF.

This chain joins TRBV6-2 or TRBV6-3 and TRBJ1-5; 7 bases match TRBD1. Looked up from germline, CDR1 is MNHEY and CDR2 is SVGEGT. The CDR3 totals 15 residues. V trimming: 5 bases; J trimming: 0 bases; junction bases outside the gene matches: 4. CDR3 in DNA: TGTGCCAGCAGTGAGACAGGGATTAGCAATCAGCCCCAGCATTTT. Its translation: CASSETGISNQPQHF.

This chain links TRBV6-6 with TRBJ2-7; 8 nucleotides agree with TRBD2. The CDR3 runs to 13 residues. V shed 6 bases, J shed 4 bases, and the junction held 5 bases outside the gene matches. CDR1 MNHNY and CDR2 SVGAGI come from the germline V gene (reference sequence). Written as DNA, the CDR3 is TGTGCCAGCAGCCAGAGCGGGAGATACGAGCAGTACTTC. Protein product: CASSQSGRYEQYF.

The CDR3 coding sequence is TGTGCCAGCAGCTTAGGGGCCGAAGGGGCTTTTTCTCAGCCCCAGCATTTT. It is translated as CASSLGAEGAFSQPQHF. V usage is TRBV11-2 and J usage is TRBJ1-5; tentatively, D is TRBD1 (5 bases). Deletions cut 1 base from V and 6 bases from J, with 19 bases between. Germline CDR1 SGHAT, CDR2 FQNNGV. This CDR3 contains 17 residues.

This clone was seen only once. The gene calls are TRBV27 and TRBJ1-5, with 7 bases fitting TRBD1. This CDR3 contains 16 residues. Germline CDR1 is MNHEY and CDR2 is SMNVEV (reference sequence). The J segment lost 0 bases and the V segment lost 5 bases, leaving 7 bases of the junction unmatched. The CDR3, as DNA: TGTGCCAGCAGTCCCAGACAGGGAAATAGCAATCAGCCCCAGCATTTT. It codes for CASSPRQGNSNQPQHF.

The chain is built from TRBV7-9 and TRBJ1-2, with 8 bases that match TRBD1. The CDR3 runs 14 residues. Germline trimming cut 5 bases from V and 5 bases from J; bases unmatched to any gene: 7. The germline V gene has CDR1 SEHNR and CDR2 FQNEAQ (reference sequence). In DNA, the CDR3 is TGTGCCAGCAGCATATCAGGGGGCGCGTATGGCTACACCTTC. As protein: CASSISGGAYGYTF.

The chain combines TRBV7-9 with TRBJ2-1; D unclear. Germline assignment: CDR1 SEHNR and CDR2 FQNEAQ (reference sequence). V shed 2 bases and J shed 5 bases, with 10 bases lying between them. The CDR3 length is 14 residues. CDR3 loop: CASSLRNRNNEQFF. CDR3 in DNA: TGTGCCAGCAGCTTAAGAAACAGAAACAATGAGCAGTTCTTC.

The V and J genes are TRBV19 and TRBJ2-1, with D possibly TRBD1 on 8 matching bases. The CDR3 contains 15 residues. V dropped 6 bases and J dropped 4 bases, with 16 bases sitting between them. Germline assignment: CDR1 LNHDA and CDR2 SQIVND (reference sequence). The CDR3 DNA is TGTGCCAGTAGACAGGGGGAGGGGGCTTACAATGAGCAGTTCTTC. Its protein product is CASRQGEGAYNEQFF.

The V and J genes are TRBV6-1 and TRBJ1-5; 7 bases are shared with TRBD1. Losses at the gene ends were 2 bases for V and 3 bases for J; bases not matched to a gene: 4. Germline assignment: CDR1 MNHNS and CDR2 SASEGT. This CDR3 is built from 15 residues. The CDR3, as DNA: TGTGCCAGCAGTGAAAGAACAGGGGTCAATCAGCCCCAGCATTTT. It specifies CASSERTGVNQPQHF.

The chain employs TRBV2 and TRBJ2-7, with 7 bases fitting TRBD2. V dropped 7 bases and J dropped 0; count of bases not matched to a gene: 12. The germline gives CDR1 SNHLY, CDR2 FYNNEI. The CDR3 is 16 amino acids. Written as DNA, the CDR3 is TGTGCCAGCACCCCCCGGGAGGCCCAATACTCCTACGAGCAGTACTTC. This sequence encodes CASTPREAQYSYEQYF.

This clone was found a few times. The chain combines TRBV27 with TRBJ1-5; 8 bases map to TRBD1. V dropped 4 bases and J dropped 4; count of bases not matched to a gene: 6. CDR1 MNHEY and CDR2 SMNVEV come from the germline V gene (reference sequence). The CDR3 contains 15 residues. The CDR3 is CASSSRTGINQPQHF. In nucleotides, the CDR3 is TGTGCCAGCAGTTCCCGGACAGGGATTAATCAGCCCCAGCATTTT.

The rearrangement joins TRBV5-4 to TRBJ2-5; 16 bases match TRBD2. V shed 3 bases, J shed 3 bases, and the junction held 2 bases outside the gene matches. The CDR3 is made up of 16 amino acids. CDR1 is SGHNT, CDR2 YYREEE, per germline (reference sequence). CDR3 in amino acids: CASSSGTSGGEETQYF. DNA for the CDR3: TGTGCCAGCAGCTCTGGGACTAGCGGGGGGGAAGAGACCCAGTACTTC.

The chain recombines TRBV6-5 with TRBJ1-3; unclear D gene. Trimming stripped 2 bases from V and 2 bases from J, with 4 bases between. The germline gives CDR1 MNHEY, CDR2 SVGAGI. This CDR3 is built from 13 residues. CDR3 residues: CASSYEPGNTIYF. Written as DNA, the CDR3 is TGTGCCAGCAGTTACGAGCCTGGAAACACCATATATTTT.

V usage is TRBV19 and J usage is TRBJ1-2, with no clear D. V lost 1 base, J lost 7 bases, and 19 bases lay in between. CDR1 and CDR2 (germline): LNHDA, SQIVND (reference sequence). The CDR3 has 16 residues. The CDR3 DNA follows: TGTGCCAGTAGTATAGTAGGCGGGGTCGGTCGGAGTGGCTACACCTTC. Translated, it gives CASSIVGGVGRSGYTF.

CDR3 DNA: TGTGCCAGCAGCCAACCAGACAGGGATCGAACTGAAGCTTTCTTT. Protein product: CASSQPDRDRTEAFF. This chain joins TRBV4-2 and TRBJ1-1; 7 positions agree with TRBD1. Germline lookup yields CDR1 LGHNA and CDR2 YNFKEQ. The CDR3 contains 15 residues. The J segment lost 5 bases and the V segment lost 2 bases, leaving 8 bases of the junction unmatched.